These T cell receptor beta chains were read from a single sample in a study of T cells in Graves' hyperthyroidism and ophthalmopathy. TCRdb recomputed calls from the multiplex PCR reads with MiXCR, one row per CDR3 protein. The sample consists of about 350,000 distinct CDR3 sequences, 13% to 15% of them appearing once. Sequences were obtained from blood. The source of these receptors is a woman in her fifties or sixties with Graves' ophthalmopathy. The CDR3 runs from the conserved cysteine through the conserved F or W. The D gene is left open where the match is weak. The size field is filled for only some rows; it gives once, few, many or a size class.

>16|TRBJ2-4|TRBD2|TRBV6-5|.
CASSAVSGGVGDIQYF
TGTGCCAGCAGTGCCGTTTCGGGAGGGGTAGGAGACATTCAGTACTTC
>15|TRBJ2-1|.|TRBV9|many
CASSVAETPYNEQFF
TGTGCCAGCAGCGTAGCAGAAACCCCCTACAATGAGCAGTTCTTC
>13|TRBJ2-1|TRBD1|TRBV19|few
CASSIVRGGEQFF
TGTGCCAGTAGTATCGTGAGAGGGGGCGAGCAGTTCTTC
>14|TRBJ1-1|.|TRBV20-1|.
CSARNPGGNTEAFF
TGCAGTGCTAGAAACCCGGGGGGCAACACTGAAGCTTTCTTT
>15|TRBJ2-1|.|TRBV11-2|many
CASSYRIGDRDEQFF
TGTGCCAGCAGCTACAGGATAGGGGATAGGGATGAGCAGTTCTTC
>13|TRBJ2-5|TRBD1|TRBV28|few
CASRGQGRETQYF
TGTGCCAGCAGAGGACAGGGGCGAGAGACCCAGTACTTC
>14|TRBJ1-1|.|TRBV19|.
CASSPTALGTEAFF
TGTGCCAGTAGTCCGACTGCATTGGGAACTGAAGCTTTCTTT
>16|TRBJ2-7|TRBD2|TRBV3-1|many
CASSQITSGRAYEQYF
TGTGCCAGCAGCCAAATAACTAGCGGGCGAGCCTACGAGCAGTACTTC
>16|TRBJ2-5|TRBD2|TRBV5-5|.
CASSLVLAGGVETQYF
TGTGCCAGCAGCTTGGTGCTAGCGGGAGGAGTGGAGACCCAGTACTTC
>16|TRBJ1-2|TRBD1|TRBV5-1|few
CASSLDPAGGAYGYTF
TGCGCCAGCAGCTTGGATCCGGCAGGGGGCGCCTATGGCTACACCTTC
>16|TRBJ2-7|TRBD2|TRBV6-2/TRBV6-3|many
CASSPGLAGPEGEQYF
TGTGCCAGCAGTCCCGGACTAGCGGGACCAGAGGGAGAGCAGTACTTC
>13|TRBJ2-7|TRBD1|TRBV11-2|many
CASSLEWTGEQYF
TGTGCCAGCAGCTTAGAGTGGACAGGCGAGCAGTACTTC
>15|TRBJ2-1|TRBD2|TRBV3-1|.
CASSLRTSGRQLEFF
TGTGCCAGCAGCCTCAGGACTAGCGGGAGGCAACTCGAGTTCTTC
>14|TRBJ2-7|TRBD2|TRBV27|.
CASSFAGVGYEQYF
TGTGCCAGCAGTTTCGCGGGAGTGGGTTACGAGCAGTACTTC
>19|TRBJ2-6|TRBD1|TRBV4-1|.
CASSLTWDRGISGANVLTF
TGCGCCAGCAGCCTGACGTGGGACAGGGGGATCTCTGGGGCCAACGTCCTGACTTTC
>14|TRBJ2-5|.|TRBV28|many
CASRPTGAAETQYF
TGTGCCAGCAGGCCTACCGGGGCCGCGGAGACCCAGTACTTC
>15|TRBJ2-3|TRBD2|TRBV28|many
CASSLLGGNTDTQYF
TGTGCCAGCAGCCTCCTGGGGGGGAACACAGATACGCAGTATTTT
>14|TRBJ2-6|.|TRBV28|few
CASSRHSGANVLTF
TGTGCCAGCTCTAGACACTCTGGGGCCAACGTCCTGACTTTC
>14|TRBJ2-1|.|TRBV9|.
CASSVGSSYNEQFF
TGTGCCAGCAGCGTCGGCAGCTCCTACAATGAGCAGTTCTTC
>12|TRBJ1-2|.|TRBV30|.
CAWSVGHAGYTF
TGTGCCTGGAGTGTAGGACATGCTGGCTACACCTTC
>15|TRBJ2-1|TRBD1|TRBV20-1|many
CSALDRGRTYNEQFF
TGCAGTGCTCTGGACAGGGGGAGGACCTACAATGAGCAGTTCTTC
>18|TRBJ2-2|TRBD2|TRBV28|few
CASSPGLAGGRVTGELFF
TGTGCCAGCAGTCCGGGACTAGCGGGAGGTCGGGTGACCGGGGAGCTGTTTTTT
>15|TRBJ1-1|.|TRBV7-9|.
CASSLAPGVNTEAFF
TGTGCCAGCAGCTTAGCGCCAGGGGTTAACACTGAAGCTTTCTTT
>13|TRBJ1-1|TRBD1|TRBV11-1|many
CASSLQGATEAFF
TGTGCCAGCAGCCTACAGGGGGCCACTGAAGCTTTCTTT
>15|TRBJ2-1|TRBD2|TRBV7-6|few
CASSDALAGGNEQFF
TGTGCCAGCAGCGACGCCCTAGCGGGAGGTAATGAGCAGTTCTTC
>14|TRBJ2-5|.|TRBV7-2|many
CASSLQALQETQYF
TGTGCCAGCAGCCTACAGGCCCTACAAGAGACCCAGTACTTC
>15|TRBJ2-7|.|TRBV30|many
CAWSAGLSFSYEQYF
TGTGCCTGGAGCGCCGGACTTTCGTTCTCCTACGAGCAGTACTTC
>15|TRBJ2-7|.|TRBV6-1|once
CASSEGLGGSYEQYF
TGTGCCAGCAGTGAAGGTCTAGGGGGCTCCTACGAGCAGTACTTC
>12|TRBJ2-7|.|TRBV12-3/TRBV12-4|many
CASSLGLVEQYF
TGTGCCAGCAGTCTCGGATTGGTGGAGCAGTACTTC
>11|TRBJ2-3|.|TRBV24-1|few
CATSDTDTQYF
TGTGCCACCTCGGATACAGATACGCAGTATTTT
>15|TRBJ2-3|.|TRBV27|few
CASSLGGIGTDTQYF
TGTGCCAGCAGTTTAGGAGGGATCGGCACAGATACGCAGTATTTT
>15|TRBJ1-1|.|TRBV11-2|.
CASSLRQPRNTEAFF
TGTGCCAGCAGCTTAAGACAGCCAAGGAACACTGAAGCTTTCTTT
>13|TRBJ2-1|.|TRBV12-3/TRBV12-4|many
CASSSPRVVEQFF
TGTGCCAGCAGTTCCCCCAGGGTAGTTGAGCAGTTCTTC
>16|TRBJ2-5|.|TRBV28|.
CASSSLRDTYQETQYF
TGTGCCAGCAGCTCACTCCGGGACACCTACCAAGAGACCCAGTACTTC
>19|TRBJ2-1|TRBD2|TRBV6-2/TRBV6-3|many
CASSYLGAGLAGLYNEQFF
TGTGCCAGCAGTTATTTAGGTGCGGGGCTAGCGGGCCTCTACAATGAGCAGTTCTTC